This TCR beta chain derives from a study of graft-versus-host responses after intestinal transplantation. Whole-study results and caveats: Peak circulating GvH clone levels tracked with early post-transplant HvG declines. Recipient-marrow GvH clones were detected, some having first appeared in ileum or blood.

The CDR3 has 12 amino acids. Trimming shortened V by 8 bases and J by 7 bases, and 15 bases separated the two germline ends. Germline-derived CDR1 and CDR2 are WNHNN and SYGVQD (reference sequence). Worth noting for this clone: The target antigen is unknown.

Some clones are missing from TCRdb's copy, which holds only in-frame ones; the method was immunoSEQ multiplex PCR. The table shows under 90,000 clones, with 92% occurring only once. The specimen comprised PBMCs, sampled 98 days after intestinal transplantation. The sequence derives from a human patient who received an intestinal transplant, so some T cells may come from the graft donor. The gene calls are TRBV10-1 and TRBJ2-7; D is unresolved. This chain's CDR3 is CASSGPLGEQYF. CDR3 DNA sequence: TGCGCCAGCTCCGGGCCCCTGGGGGAGCAGTACTTC.